The present T cell receptor beta chain was sequenced within a study of T cell repertoires in ileal Crohn's disease. The overall study: About half received postoperative treatment, about a dozen with thiopurines and around 17 anti-TNF. Study-wide points: Postoperative endoscopy occurred within one year, median about 7 months. Clonality above 26.8% at surgery always came with endoscopic recurrence.

The repertoire was sequenced with immunoSEQ multiplex PCR; TCRdb's copy has only in-frame clones and lacks some. The sample comprises around 3,100 clones, 75% to 90% of which are singletons, and around 5.5% rests with the top ten. On this clone itself: Its antigen is not known.

Germline values: CDR1 MNHNY, CDR2 SVGAGI (reference sequence). The V and J ends lost 9 bases and 3 bases, in that order; junction bases with no gene match: 8. This CDR3 has 14 residues. Time point noted: neoterminal ileum biopsy at postoperative endoscopy, about 6 months after surgery. The gene calls are TRBV6-6 and TRBJ2-5; 9 bases align to TRBD1. Source material: ileal tissue. This sequence originates from an adult with Crohn's disease. The CDR3 DNA reads TGTGCCAGTCAAACAGGGGGCGGTGAAGAGACCCAGTACTTC. This codes for CASQTGGGEETQYF.